This TCR beta chain derives from a study of cytomegalovirus exposure and HLA in healthy donors. Study as a whole: Genetic ancestry analysis placed about 84% of the roughly 400 donors that were genotyped in the Caucasian-associated cluster.

Of note for this clone: Its antigen is unidentified.

The study, taken as a whole, reports: The classifier, whose performance was assessed in both the original and validation cohorts, reportedly diagnosed cytomegalovirus status with high specificity and sensitivity. With later analysis, a missense DCLRE1C variant became linked to TCR beta V- and J-gene trimming.

The CDR3 has 13 residues. V dropped 4 bases and J dropped 6 bases, with 13 bases sitting between them. Germline V gene sequence: CDR1 SGHTA, CDR2 FQGTGA. The PCR ran on 60 Vbeta and 13 Jbeta primers. Data came from immunoSEQ multiplex PCR; TCRdb stores just in-frame clones and leaves some out. The sample shows about 160,000 clones, over 75% of them seen only once. Sequencing was done on a sample of PBMCs. The sequence came from a woman in her twenties or thirties in good health and CMV-seronegative. This chain uses TRBV7-3 with TRBJ2-7; the D is unclear. This CDR3 is CASSYIRSREQYF. The CDR3, as DNA: TGTGCCAGCAGCTACATCAGAAGTCGCGAGCAGTACTTC.